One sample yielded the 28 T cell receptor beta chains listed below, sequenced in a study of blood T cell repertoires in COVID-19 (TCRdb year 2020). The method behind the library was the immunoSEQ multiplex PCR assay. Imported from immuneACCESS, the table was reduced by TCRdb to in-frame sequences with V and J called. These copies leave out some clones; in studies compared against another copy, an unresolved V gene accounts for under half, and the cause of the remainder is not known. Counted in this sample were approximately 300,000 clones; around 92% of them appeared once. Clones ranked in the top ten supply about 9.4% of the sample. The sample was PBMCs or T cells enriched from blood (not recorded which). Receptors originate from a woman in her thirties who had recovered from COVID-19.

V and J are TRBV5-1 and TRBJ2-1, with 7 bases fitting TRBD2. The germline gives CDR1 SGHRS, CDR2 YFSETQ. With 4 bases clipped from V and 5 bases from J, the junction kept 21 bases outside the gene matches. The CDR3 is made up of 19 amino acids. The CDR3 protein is CASSVDVWSWLAADNEQFF. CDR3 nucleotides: TGCGCCAGCAGCGTTGATGTTTGGTCTTGGCTAGCGGCGGACAATGAGCAGTTCTTC.

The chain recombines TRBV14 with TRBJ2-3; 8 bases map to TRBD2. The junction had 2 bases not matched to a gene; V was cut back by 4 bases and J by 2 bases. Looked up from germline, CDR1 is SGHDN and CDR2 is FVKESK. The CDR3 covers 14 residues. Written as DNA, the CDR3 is TGTGCCAGCAGCCCAGCGGGAGTCACAGATACGCAGTATTTT. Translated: CASSPAGVTDTQYF.

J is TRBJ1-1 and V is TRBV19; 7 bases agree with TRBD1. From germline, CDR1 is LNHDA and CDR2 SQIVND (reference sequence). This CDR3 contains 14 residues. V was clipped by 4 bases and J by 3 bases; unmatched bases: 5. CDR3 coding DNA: TGTGCCAGTAGTAAGGAGGGGGCGGACACTGAAGCTTTCTTT. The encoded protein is CASSKEGADTEAFF.

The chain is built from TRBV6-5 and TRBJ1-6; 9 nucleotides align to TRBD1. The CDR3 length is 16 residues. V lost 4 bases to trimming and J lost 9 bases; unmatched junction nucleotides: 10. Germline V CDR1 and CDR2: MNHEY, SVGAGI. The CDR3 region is CASSLEPGQGGSPLHF. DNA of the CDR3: TGTGCCAGCAGTTTAGAACCGGGACAGGGAGGTTCACCCCTCCACTTT.

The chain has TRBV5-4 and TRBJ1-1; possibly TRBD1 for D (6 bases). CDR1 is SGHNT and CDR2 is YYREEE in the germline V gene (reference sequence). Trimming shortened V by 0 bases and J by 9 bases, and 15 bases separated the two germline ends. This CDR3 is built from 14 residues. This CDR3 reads CASSLGGTRPKAFF. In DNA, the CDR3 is TGTGCCAGCAGCTTGGGGGGGACACGTCCAAAAGCTTTCTTT.

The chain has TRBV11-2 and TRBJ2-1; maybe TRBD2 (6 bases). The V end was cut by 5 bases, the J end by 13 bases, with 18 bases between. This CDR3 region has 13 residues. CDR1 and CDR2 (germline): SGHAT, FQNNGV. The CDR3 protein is CASSPRLVWPQFF. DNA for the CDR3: TGTGCCAGCAGCCCCCGACTAGTATGGCCACAGTTCTTC.

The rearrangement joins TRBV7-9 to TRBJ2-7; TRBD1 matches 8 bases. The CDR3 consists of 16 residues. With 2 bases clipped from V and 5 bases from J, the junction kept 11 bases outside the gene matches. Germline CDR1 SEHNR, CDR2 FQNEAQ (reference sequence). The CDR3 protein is CASSLSRGQGRNEQYF. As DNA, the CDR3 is TGTGCCAGCAGCTTAAGCCGTGGACAGGGCAGGAACGAGCAGTACTTC.

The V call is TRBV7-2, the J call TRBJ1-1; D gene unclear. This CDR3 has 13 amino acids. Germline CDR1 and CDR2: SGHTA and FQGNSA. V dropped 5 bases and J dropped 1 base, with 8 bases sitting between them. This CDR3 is CASSVTKNTEAFF. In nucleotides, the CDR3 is TGTGCCAGCAGCGTTACAAAGAACACTGAAGCTTTCTTT.

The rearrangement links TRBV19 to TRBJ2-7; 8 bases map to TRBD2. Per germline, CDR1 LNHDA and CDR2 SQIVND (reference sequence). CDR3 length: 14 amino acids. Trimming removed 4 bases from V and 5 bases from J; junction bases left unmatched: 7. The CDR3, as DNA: TGTGCCAGTAGTAGAGCGGGAGCTGGGAACGAGCAGTACTTC. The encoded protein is CASSRAGAGNEQYF.

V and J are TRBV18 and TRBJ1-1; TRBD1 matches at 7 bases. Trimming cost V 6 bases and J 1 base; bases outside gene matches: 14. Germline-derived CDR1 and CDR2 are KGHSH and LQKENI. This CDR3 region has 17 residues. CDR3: CASSLDLPGQRNTEAFF. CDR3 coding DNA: TGTGCCAGCTCCCTGGACCTACCGGGACAGCGGAACACTGAAGCTTTCTTT.

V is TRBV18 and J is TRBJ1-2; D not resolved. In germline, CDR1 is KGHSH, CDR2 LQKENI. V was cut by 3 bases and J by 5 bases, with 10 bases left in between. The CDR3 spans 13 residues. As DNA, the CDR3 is TGTGCCAGCTCACCCGCCGCTACGTATGGCTACACCTTC. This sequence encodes CASSPAATYGYTF.

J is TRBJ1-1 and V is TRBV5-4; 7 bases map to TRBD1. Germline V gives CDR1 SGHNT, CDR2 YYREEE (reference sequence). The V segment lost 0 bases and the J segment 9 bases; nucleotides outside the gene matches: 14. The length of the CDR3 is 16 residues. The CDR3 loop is CASSLEGARANKKAFF. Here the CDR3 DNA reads TGTGCCAGCAGCTTGGAGGGGGCCAGGGCAAACAAGAAAGCTTTCTTT.

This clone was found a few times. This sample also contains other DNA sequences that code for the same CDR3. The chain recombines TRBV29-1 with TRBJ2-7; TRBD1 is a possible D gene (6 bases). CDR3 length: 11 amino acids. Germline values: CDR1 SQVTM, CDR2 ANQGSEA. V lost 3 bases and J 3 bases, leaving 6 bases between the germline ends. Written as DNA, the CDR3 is TGCAGCGTTGACAGGGGCTACGAGCAGTACTTC. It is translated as CSVDRGYEQYF.

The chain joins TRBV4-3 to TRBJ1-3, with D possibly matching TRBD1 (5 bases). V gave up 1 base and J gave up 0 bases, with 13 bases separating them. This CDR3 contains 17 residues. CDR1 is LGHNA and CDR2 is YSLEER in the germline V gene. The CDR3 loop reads CASSQVFGTSSGNTIYF. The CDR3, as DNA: TGCGCCAGCAGCCAAGTTTTTGGGACTAGCTCTGGAAACACCATATATTTT.

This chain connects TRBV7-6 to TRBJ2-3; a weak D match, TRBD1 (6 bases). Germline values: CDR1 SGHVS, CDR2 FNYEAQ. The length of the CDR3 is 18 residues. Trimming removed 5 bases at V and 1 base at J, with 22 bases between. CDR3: CASSRLPRQDIRTDTQYF. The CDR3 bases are TGTGCCAGCAGCCGACTTCCCAGACAGGACATACGCACAGATACGCAGTATTTT.

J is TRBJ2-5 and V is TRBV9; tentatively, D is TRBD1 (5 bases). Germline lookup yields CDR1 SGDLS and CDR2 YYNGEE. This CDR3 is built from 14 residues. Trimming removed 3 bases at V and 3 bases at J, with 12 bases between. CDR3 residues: CASSDGRVKETQYF. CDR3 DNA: TGTGCCAGCAGCGACGGCAGGGTAAAAGAGACCCAGTACTTC.

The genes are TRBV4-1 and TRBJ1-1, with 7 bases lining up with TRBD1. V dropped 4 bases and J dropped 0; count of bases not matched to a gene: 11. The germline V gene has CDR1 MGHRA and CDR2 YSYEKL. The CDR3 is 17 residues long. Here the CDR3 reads CASSRTSGTVMNTEAFF. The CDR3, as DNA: TGCGCCAGCAGCCGGACCAGTGGGACAGTAATGAACACTGAAGCTTTCTTT.

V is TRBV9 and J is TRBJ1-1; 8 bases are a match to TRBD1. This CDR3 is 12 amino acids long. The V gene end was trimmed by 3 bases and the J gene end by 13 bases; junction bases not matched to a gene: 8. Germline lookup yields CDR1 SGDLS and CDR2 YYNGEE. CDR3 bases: TGTGCCAGCAGCGCAGAGGACAGGGTCCATTTCTTT. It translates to CASSAEDRVHFF.

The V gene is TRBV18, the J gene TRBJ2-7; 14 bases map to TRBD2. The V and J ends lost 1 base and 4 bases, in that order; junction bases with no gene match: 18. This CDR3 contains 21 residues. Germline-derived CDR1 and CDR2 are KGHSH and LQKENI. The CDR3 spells CASSPQIAGGGLAGGPYEQYF. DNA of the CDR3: TGTGCCAGCTCACCACAAATCGCAGGGGGCGGACTAGCGGGAGGACCTTACGAGCAGTACTTC.

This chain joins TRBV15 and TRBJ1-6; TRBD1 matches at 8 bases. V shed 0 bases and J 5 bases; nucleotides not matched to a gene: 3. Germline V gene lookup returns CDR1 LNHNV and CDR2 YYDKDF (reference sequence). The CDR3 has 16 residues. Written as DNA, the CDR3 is TGTGCCACCAGCAGAGATAGGGGACAGGATAATTCACCCCTCCACTTT. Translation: CATSRDRGQDNSPLHF.

The CDR3 sequence is CATNRVSSGNTIYF. DNA for the CDR3: TGTGCCACTAACAGGGTTTCTTCTGGAAACACCATATATTTT. V gene TRBV6-6 combines with J gene TRBJ1-3; D might be TRBD1 (6 bases). Germline CDR1 and CDR2: MNHNY and SVGAGI (reference sequence). This CDR3 comprises 14 residues. The ends were cut back, 10 bases at V and 1 base at J, with 14 bases in the middle.

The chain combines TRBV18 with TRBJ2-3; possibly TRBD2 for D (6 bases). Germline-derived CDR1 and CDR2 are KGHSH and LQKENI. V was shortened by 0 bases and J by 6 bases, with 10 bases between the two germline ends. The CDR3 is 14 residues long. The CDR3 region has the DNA TGTGCCAGCTCACCACCCGGGAGCCCGGATACGCAGTATTTT. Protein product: CASSPPGSPDTQYF.

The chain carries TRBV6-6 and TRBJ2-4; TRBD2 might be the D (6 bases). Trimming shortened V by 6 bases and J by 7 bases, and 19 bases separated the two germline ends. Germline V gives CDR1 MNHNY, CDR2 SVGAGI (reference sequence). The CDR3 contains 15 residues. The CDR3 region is CASRRDLSFSNIQYF. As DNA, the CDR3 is TGTGCCAGCAGACGGGACTTATCCTTTTCTAACATTCAGTACTTC.

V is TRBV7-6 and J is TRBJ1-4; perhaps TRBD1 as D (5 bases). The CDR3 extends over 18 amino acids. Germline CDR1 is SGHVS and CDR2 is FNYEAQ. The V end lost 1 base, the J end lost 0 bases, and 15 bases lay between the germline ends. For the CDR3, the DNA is TGTGCCAGCAGCTTAGGGGGCGGAAGCGACGCAACTAATGAAAAACTGTTTTTT. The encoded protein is CASSLGGGSDATNEKLFF.

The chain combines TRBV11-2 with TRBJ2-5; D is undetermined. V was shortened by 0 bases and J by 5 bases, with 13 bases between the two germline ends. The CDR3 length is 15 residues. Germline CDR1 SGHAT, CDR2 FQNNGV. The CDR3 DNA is TGTGCCAGCAGCTTAGAATACCAGTGGTCGGAGACCCAGTACTTC. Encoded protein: CASSLEYQWSETQYF.

The CDR3 DNA is TGTGCCAGCAGCGTAGGGACAGGGAAAAAGACCCAGTACTTC. This gives the protein CASSVGTGKKTQYF. The chain carries TRBV9 and TRBJ2-5, with TRBD1 matching over 8 bases. CDR1 is SGDLS, CDR2 YYNGEE, per germline. V lost 0 bases to trimming and J lost 6 bases; unmatched junction nucleotides: 4. The CDR3 runs 14 residues. The full variable domain, in which reference TRBV9 and TRBJ2-5 provide the parts outside the CDR3, is DSGVTQTPKHLITATGQRVTLRCSPRSGDLSVYWYQQSLDQGLQFLIQYYNGEERAKGNILERFSAQQFPDLHSELNLSSLELGDSALYFCASSVGTGKKTQYFGPGTRLLVL.

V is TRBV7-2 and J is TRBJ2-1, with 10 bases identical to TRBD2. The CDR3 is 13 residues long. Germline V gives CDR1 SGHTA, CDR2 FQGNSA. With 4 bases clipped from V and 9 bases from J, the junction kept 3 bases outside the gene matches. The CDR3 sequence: CASSSRTSGEQFF. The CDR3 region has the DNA TGTGCCAGCAGCTCCCGGACTAGCGGTGAGCAGTTCTTC.

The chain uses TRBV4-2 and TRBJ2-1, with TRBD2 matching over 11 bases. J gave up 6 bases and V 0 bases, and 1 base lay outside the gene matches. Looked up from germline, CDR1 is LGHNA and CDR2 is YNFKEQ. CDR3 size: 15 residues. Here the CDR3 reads CASSQDGLAGNEQFF. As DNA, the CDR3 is TGTGCCAGCAGCCAAGACGGACTAGCGGGCAATGAGCAGTTCTTC.